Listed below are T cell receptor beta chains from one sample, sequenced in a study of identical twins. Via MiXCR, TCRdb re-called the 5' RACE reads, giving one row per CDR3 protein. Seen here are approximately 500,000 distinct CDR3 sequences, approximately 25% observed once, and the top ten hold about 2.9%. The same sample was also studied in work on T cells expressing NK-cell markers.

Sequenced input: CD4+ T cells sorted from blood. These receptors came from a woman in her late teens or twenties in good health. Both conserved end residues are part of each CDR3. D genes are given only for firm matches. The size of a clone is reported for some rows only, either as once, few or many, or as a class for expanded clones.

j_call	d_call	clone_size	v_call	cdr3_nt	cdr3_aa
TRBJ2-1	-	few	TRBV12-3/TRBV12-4	TGTGCCAGCAGTTTAGCATTCAACGGCTACAATGAGCAGTTCTTC	CASSLAFNGYNEQFF
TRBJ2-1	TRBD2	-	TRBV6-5	TGTGCCAGCAGTTTTAGGGGGACTAGCGGATACAATGAGCAGTTCTTC	CASSFRGTSGYNEQFF
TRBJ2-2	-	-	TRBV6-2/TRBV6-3	TGTGCCAGCAGTTACCACGCGGGCACTACGACGAACACCGGGGAGCTGTTTTTT	CASSYHAGTTTNTGELFF
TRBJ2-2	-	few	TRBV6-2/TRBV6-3	TGTGCCAGTCTACGGGGAGCGAACACCGGGGAGCTGTTTTTT	CASLRGANTGELFF
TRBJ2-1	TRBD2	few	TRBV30	TGTGCCTGGAGTGCTTCTAGCGGGAGCGTCGGTGAGCAGTTCTTC	CAWSASSGSVGEQFF
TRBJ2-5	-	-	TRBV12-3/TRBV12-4	TGTGCCAGCAGTTTGACTGGGGCGGAAGAGACCCAGTACTTC	CASSLTGAEETQYF
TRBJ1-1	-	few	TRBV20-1	TGCAGTGCTAGGAAGGGGACGGGCACTGAAGCTTTCTTT	CSARKGTGTEAFF
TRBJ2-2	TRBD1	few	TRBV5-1	TGCGCCAGCAGCACACAGGGGGTTCAGTTCGCCGGGGAGCTGTTTTTT	CASSTQGVQFAGELFF
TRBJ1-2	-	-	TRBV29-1	TGCAGCGTTGGGTGGTTCGGTGGCTACACCTTC	CSVGWFGGYTF
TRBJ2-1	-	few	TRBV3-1	TGTGCCAGCAGCCAACAAGAACCCCGCGGTCGGCAGTTCTTC	CASSQQEPRGRQFF
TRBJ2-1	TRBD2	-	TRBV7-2	TGTGCCAGCAGCTTAAGAGGGCTAGCGGGAAACAATGAGCAGTTCTTC	CASSLRGLAGNNEQFF
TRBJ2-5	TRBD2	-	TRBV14	TGTGCCAGCAGCCAAGCGACAGCCTCCGGGACTAGCGGGAGAATGGTTCTTTTGGAGACCCAGTACTTC	CASSQATASGTSGRMVLLETQYF
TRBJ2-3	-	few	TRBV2	TGTGCCAGCATTGGTGGGGGCGAGGATACGCAGTATTTT	CASIGGGEDTQYF
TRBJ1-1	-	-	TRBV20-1	TGCAGTGCTCGCAGGGGCCCCACTGAAGCTTTCTTT	CSARRGPTEAFF
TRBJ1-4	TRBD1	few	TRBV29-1	TGCAGCGTCAGTGGACAGGGGGCGACTAATGAAAAACTGTTTTTT	CSVSGQGATNEKLFF
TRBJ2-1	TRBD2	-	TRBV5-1	TGCGCCAGCAGCTTGAGCGGGACGGGCGGTGAGCAGTTCTTC	CASSLSGTGGEQFF
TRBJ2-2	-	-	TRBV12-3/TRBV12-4	TGTGCCGTCGGCCAGGCTCGGAACACCGGGGAGCTGTTTTTT	CAVGQARNTGELFF
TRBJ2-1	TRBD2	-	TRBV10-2	TGCGCCAGCAGTTGGACTAGCGGGATGTACAATGAGCAGTTCTTC	CASSWTSGMYNEQFF
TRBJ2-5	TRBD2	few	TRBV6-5	TGTGCCAGCAGTTACTCGGGTAGCGGGGGGGTGGCCCAGTACTTC	CASSYSGSGGVAQYF
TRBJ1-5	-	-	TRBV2	TGTGCCAGCAGTCTAACCACTGGGCCCCAGCATTTT	CASSLTTGPQHF
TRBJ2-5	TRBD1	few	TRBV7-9	TGTGCCAGCAGTGTAGACAGGGGGATGGGAGAGACCCAGTACTTC	CASSVDRGMGETQYF
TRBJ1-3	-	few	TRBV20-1	TGCAGTGCTAGAGTTCGCACGACGCATCGGAACACCATATATTTT	CSARVRTTHRNTIYF
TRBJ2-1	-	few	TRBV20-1	TGCAGTGCTAGCGGGGAGAACGACAATGAGCAGTTCTTC	CSASGENDNEQFF
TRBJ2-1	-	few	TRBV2	TGTGCCAGCAGTGATGGCCCCCACCAGAAGCAGTTCTTC	CASSDGPHQKQFF
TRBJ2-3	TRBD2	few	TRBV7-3	TGTGCCAGCAGCTCCGGGGGGTGGTCAGATACGCAGTATTTT	CASSSGGWSDTQYF
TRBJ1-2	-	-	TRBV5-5	TGTGCCAGCAGCTTGCACGGGGGCGCCTACACCTTC	CASSLHGGAYTF
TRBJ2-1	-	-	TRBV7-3	TGTGCCAGCAGCCCGGGGACCGCGGGGGAGCAGTTCTTC	CASSPGTAGEQFF
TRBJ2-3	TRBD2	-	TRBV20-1	TGCAGTGCCAGACGCCTAGCGGGGGGCAGTACAGATACGCAGTATTTT	CSARRLAGGSTDTQYF
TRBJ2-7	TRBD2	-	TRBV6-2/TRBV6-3	TGTGCCAGCAGTTACCGGCTAGCGGGAGACTCCTACGAGCAGTACTTC	CASSYRLAGDSYEQYF
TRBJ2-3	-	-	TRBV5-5	TGTGCCAGTTCACGGGACGGGTTCACAGATACGCAGTATTTT	CASSRDGFTDTQYF
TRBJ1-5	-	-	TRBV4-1	TGCGCCAGCAGTCGAAGCGGGGATCAGCCCCAGCATTTT	CASSRSGDQPQHF
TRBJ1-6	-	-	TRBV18	TGTGCCAGCGAGGGGCAGGGGAATTCACCCCTCCACTTT	CASEGQGNSPLHF
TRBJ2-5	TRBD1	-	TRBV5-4	TGTGCCAGCAGCGCCCGGGACAGACCACAAGAGACCCAGTACTTC	CASSARDRPQETQYF
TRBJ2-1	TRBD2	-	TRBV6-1	TGTGCCAGCAGTGGAGTCGGGGGGACTCTCCCTTTCTTC	CASSGVGGTLPFF
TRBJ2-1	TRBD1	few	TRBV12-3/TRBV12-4	TGTGCCAGCACCGGGACAGGGGGCTACAATGAGCAGTTCTTC	CASTGTGGYNEQFF
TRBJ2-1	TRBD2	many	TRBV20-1	TGCAGTGCTAGTTGGGGGGGGGCCTACAATGAGCAGTTCTTC	CSASWGGAYNEQFF
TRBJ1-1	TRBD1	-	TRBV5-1	TGCGCCAGCAGCTCGGACAGGGGTAACACTGAAGCTTTCTTT	CASSSDRGNTEAFF
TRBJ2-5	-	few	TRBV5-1	TGCGCCAGCACCCCTGGGGGGGAGACCCAGTACTTC	CASTPGGETQYF
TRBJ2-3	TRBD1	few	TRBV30	TGTGCCTGGAGTAGATGGGGGACAGACGCAGATACGCAGTATTTT	CAWSRWGTDADTQYF
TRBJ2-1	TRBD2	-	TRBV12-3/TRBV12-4	TGTGCCAGCAGCAAGCGGGAGCTTCACAATGAGCAGTTCTTC	CASSKRELHNEQFF
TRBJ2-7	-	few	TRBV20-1	TGCAGTGCTAGAGCGCACGAGCAGTACTTC	CSARAHEQYF
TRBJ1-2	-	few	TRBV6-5	TGTGCCAGCAGTTACTCACCGGCCGGAACACAATATGGCTACACCTTC	CASSYSPAGTQYGYTF
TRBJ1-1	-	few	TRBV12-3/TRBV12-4	TGTGCCAGCAGGACGCAGGTGAACACTGAAGCTTTCTTT	CASRTQVNTEAFF
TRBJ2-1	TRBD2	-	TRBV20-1	TGCAGTGCTACAGCCCCCCCTAGCGGGAGAGGTAATGAGCAGTTCTTC	CSATAPPSGRGNEQFF
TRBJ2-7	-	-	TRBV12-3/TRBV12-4	TGTGCCAGCAGTTTACACAGGGAGTACTACGAGCAGTACTTC	CASSLHREYYEQYF
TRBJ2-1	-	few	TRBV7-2	TGTGCCAGCAGCCCTGGGGCATTCCGTGAGCAGTTCTTC	CASSPGAFREQFF
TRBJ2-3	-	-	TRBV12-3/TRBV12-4	TGTGCCAGCAGTTTGAGGGGATCTCTGACAGATACGCAGTATTTT	CASSLRGSLTDTQYF
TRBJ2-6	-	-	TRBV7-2	TGTGCCACTGGAGGGCGTTCTGGGGCCAACGTCCTGACTTTC	CATGGRSGANVLTF